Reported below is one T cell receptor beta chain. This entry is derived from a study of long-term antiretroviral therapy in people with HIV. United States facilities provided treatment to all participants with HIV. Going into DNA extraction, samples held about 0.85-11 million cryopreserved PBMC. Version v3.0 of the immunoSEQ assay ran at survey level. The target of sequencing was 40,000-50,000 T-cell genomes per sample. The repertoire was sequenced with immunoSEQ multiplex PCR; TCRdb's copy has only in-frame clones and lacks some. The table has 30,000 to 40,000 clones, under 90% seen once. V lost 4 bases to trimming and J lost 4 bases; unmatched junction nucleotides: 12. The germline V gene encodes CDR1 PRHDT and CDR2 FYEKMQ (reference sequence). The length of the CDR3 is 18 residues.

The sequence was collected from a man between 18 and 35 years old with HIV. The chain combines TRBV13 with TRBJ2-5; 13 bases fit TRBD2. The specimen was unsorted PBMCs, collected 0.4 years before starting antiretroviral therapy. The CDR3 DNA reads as TGTGCCAGCAGCTCCAATTCACTAGCGGGGGGGGAGACAGAGACCCAGTACTTC. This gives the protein CASSSNSLAGGETETQYF.